The rows below give T cell receptor beta chains drawn from one sample of a study of blood T cell repertoires in COVID-19. Clones were sequenced by immunoSEQ multiplex PCR, and TCRdb holds only the in-frame ones, with some missing. The table includes 200,000 or so clones, around four fifths detected once. Sequences were obtained from peripheral blood. Receptors originate from a woman aged 60 to 75 who had recovered from COVID-19. CDR3s include the opening cysteine and the closing phenylalanine or tryptophan. D genes are given only for firm matches. Clone size is not always given. Where it is, it says once, few, many or a class for expanded clones.

cdr3_aa	cdr3_nt	v_call	j_call	clone_size	d_call	cdr3_length
CASSIRGETQYF	TGTGCCAGTAGTATTCGGGGGGAGACCCAGTACTTC	TRBV19	TRBJ2-5	NA	NA	12
CASASSGGASYNEQFF	TGTGCCAGCGCGTCTAGCGGGGGGGCCTCCTACAATGAGCAGTTCTTC	TRBV4-2	TRBJ2-1	once	TRBD2	16
CASSFGRTNEKLFF	TGTGCCAGCAGCTTTGGGAGAACTAATGAAAAACTGTTTTTT	TRBV13	TRBJ1-4	NA	NA	14
CAISGDRYGYTF	TGTGCCATCAGTGGGGACAGGTATGGCTACACCTTC	TRBV10-3	TRBJ1-2	NA	TRBD1	12
CASSELMNTEAFF	TGTGCCAGCAGTGAATTAATGAACACTGAAGCTTTCTTT	TRBV2	TRBJ1-1	NA	NA	13
CASSRQGYGYTF	TGTGCCAGCAGCCGACAGGGGTATGGCTACACCTTC	TRBV27	TRBJ1-2	NA	TRBD1	12
CASSEWTGTEAFF	TGTGCCAGCAGCGAGTGGACAGGGACTGAAGCTTTCTTT	TRBV7-9	TRBJ1-1	NA	TRBD1	13
CASSQWGDRPSRAFF	TGTGCCAGCAGCCAATGGGGAGACCGACCATCGCGCGCTTTCTTT	TRBV14	TRBJ1-1	NA	NA	15
CASSPPGRYLGYTF	TGTGCCAGCTCACCACCAGGGAGGTATCTTGGCTACACCTTC	TRBV18	TRBJ1-2	NA	NA	14
CASSVDGSGAYEQYF	TGTGCCAGCAGCGTAGACGGTAGCGGGGCCTACGAGCAGTACTTC	TRBV9	TRBJ2-7	NA	TRBD2	15
CASSPGTSGGGKTQYF	TGCGCCAGCAGCCCTGGGACTAGCGGGGGGGGCAAGACCCAGTACTTC	TRBV5-1	TRBJ2-5	NA	TRBD2	16
CASRITLGQGAELFF	TGTGCCAGCAGGATTACCCTCGGGCAGGGGGCAGAACTGTTTTTT	TRBV11-2	TRBJ1-4	NA	TRBD1	15
CASSVQLAVDEQFF	TGTGCCAGCAGTGTCCAACTAGCGGTTGATGAGCAGTTCTTC	TRBV2	TRBJ2-1	NA	TRBD2	14
CASSFVDRFEAFF	TGTGCCAGCAGCTTTGTGGACAGATTTGAAGCTTTCTTT	TRBV7-9	TRBJ1-1	NA	NA	13
CASRRAETSTDTQYF	TGTGCCAGCAGGCGCGCGGAGACTAGCACAGATACGCAGTATTTT	TRBV2	TRBJ2-3	NA	NA	15
CAIRAGTANYGYTF	TGTGCCATCAGGGCCGGGACAGCTAACTATGGCTACACCTTC	TRBV10-3	TRBJ1-2	NA	TRBD1	14
CASSLGQNNQPQHF	TGTGCCAGCAGCTTAGGGCAGAACAATCAGCCCCAGCATTTT	TRBV7-9	TRBJ1-5	NA	NA	14
CASSGGREGGSSYNSPLHF	TGTGCCAGTTCCGGGGGCAGGGAAGGCGGGAGCTCCTATAATTCACCCCTCCACTTT	TRBV19	TRBJ1-6	NA	NA	19